The source of this T cell receptor (beta chain) is a study of blood T cell repertoires in COVID-19. As for the study in general: Samples came from the United States, Italy and Spain, spanning acute and convalescent COVID-19. The analysed material was cDNA or gDNA that came from T cells, B-cell-depleted T cells, or PBMCs.

Source study methods: Cell counts per sample came from amplifying reference gene primers. The repertoire was sequenced with immunoSEQ multiplex PCR; TCRdb's copy has only in-frame clones and lacks some. V and J calls and clone size follow that table, whereas D and trimming were derived from the DNA. The sample records under 300,000 clones, under 90% being singletons. Trimming shortened V by 6 bases and J by 5 bases, and 13 bases separated the two germline ends. The germline gives CDR1 MNHNY, CDR2 SVGAGI (reference sequence). The CDR3 has 13 amino acids. Only a few counts were recorded for this clone. Sequenced input: peripheral blood. This TCR was sampled from a man in his fifties with acute or convalescent COVID-19. The V gene is TRBV6-6, the J gene TRBJ1-2; tentatively, D is TRBD1 (5 bases). As DNA, the CDR3 is TGTGCCAGCAGCTCGACAGATTTTTATGGCTACACCTTC. Translating gives CASSSTDFYGYTF.